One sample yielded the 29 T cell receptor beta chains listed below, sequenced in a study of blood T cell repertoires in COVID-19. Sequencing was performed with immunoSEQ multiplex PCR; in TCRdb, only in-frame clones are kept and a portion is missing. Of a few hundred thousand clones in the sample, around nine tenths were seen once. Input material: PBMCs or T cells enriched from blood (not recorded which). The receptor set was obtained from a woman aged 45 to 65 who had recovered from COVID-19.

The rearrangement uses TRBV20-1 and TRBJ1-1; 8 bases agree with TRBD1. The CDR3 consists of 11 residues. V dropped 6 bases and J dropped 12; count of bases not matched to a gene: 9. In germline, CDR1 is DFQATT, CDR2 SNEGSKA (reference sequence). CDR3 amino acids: CSARQGLYTFF. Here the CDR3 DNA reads TGCAGTGCAAGACAGGGGCTATACACTTTCTTT.

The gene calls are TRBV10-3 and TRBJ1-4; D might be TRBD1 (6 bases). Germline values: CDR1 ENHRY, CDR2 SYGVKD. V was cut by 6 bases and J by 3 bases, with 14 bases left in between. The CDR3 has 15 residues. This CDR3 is CAIRGTGQANEKLFF. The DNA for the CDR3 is TGTGCCATCAGGGGAACAGGGCAGGCTAATGAAAAACTGTTTTTT.

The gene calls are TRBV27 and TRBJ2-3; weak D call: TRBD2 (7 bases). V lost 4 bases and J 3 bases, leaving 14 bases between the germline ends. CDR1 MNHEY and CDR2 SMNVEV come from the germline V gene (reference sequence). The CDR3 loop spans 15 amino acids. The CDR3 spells CASSSPGGRTDTQYF. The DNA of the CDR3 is TGTGCCAGCAGTTCTCCGGGGGGCAGGACAGATACGCAGTATTTT.

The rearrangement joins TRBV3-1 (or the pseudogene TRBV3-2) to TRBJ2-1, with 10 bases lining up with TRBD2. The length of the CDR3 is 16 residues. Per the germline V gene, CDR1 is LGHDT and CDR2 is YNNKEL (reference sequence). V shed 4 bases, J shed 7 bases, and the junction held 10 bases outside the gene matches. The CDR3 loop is CASSLGLAASINEQFF. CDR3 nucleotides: TGTGCCAGCAGCCTAGGACTAGCGGCCTCCATAAATGAGCAGTTCTTC.

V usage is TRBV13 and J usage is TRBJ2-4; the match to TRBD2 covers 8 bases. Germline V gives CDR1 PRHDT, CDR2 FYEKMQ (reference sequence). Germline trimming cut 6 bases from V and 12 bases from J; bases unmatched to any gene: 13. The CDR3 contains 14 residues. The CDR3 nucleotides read TGTGCCAGCAGACTGCGGGGGGCCCGTGGCGATCAGTACTTC. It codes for CASRLRGARGDQYF.

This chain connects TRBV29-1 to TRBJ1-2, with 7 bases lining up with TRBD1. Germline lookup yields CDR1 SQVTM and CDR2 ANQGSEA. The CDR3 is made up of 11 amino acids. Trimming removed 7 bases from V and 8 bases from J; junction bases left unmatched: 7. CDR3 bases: TGCAGCGGCAGGGGGTCTGGAGGCTACACCTTC. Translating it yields CSGRGSGGYTF.

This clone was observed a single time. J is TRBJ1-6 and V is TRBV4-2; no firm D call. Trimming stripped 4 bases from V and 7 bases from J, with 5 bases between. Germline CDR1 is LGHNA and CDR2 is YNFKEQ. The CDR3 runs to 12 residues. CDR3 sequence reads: CASSRANSPLHF. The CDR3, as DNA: TGTGCCAGCAGCCGAGCGAATTCACCCCTCCACTTT.

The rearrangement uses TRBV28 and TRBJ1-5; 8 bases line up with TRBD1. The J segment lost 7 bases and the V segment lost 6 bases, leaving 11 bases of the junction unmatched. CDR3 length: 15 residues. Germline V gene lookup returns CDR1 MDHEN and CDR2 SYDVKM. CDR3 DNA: TGTGCCAGCAGCCTAACCTCGGCAGGGGGCCAGCCCCAGCATTTT. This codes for CASSLTSAGGQPQHF. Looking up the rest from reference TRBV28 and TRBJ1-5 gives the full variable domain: DVKVTQSSRYLVKRTGEKVFLECVQDMDHENMFWYRQDPGLGLRLIYFSYDVKMKEKGDIPEGYSVSREKKERFSLILESASTNQTSMYLCASSLTSAGGQPQHFGDGTRLSIL.

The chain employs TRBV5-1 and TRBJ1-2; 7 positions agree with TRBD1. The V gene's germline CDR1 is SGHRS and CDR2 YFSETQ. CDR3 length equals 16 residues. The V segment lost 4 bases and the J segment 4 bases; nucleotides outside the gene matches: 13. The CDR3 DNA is TGCGCCAGCAGCCAGACGACAGCCGGACAGGCCTATGGCTACACCTTC. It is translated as CASSQTTAGQAYGYTF. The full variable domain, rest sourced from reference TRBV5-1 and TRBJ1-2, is KAGVTQTPRYLIKTRGQQVTLSCSPISGHRSVSWYQQTPGQGLQFLFEYFSETQRNKGNFPGRFSGRQFSNSRSEMNVSTLELGDSALYLCASSQTTAGQAYGYTFGSGTRLTVV.

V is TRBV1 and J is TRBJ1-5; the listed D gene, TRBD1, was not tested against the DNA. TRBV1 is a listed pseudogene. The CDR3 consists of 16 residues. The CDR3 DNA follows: TGCACCAGCAGCCCTCCTCCTAGGGGTAGCAATCAGCCCCAGCATTTT. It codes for CTSSPPPRGSNQPQHF.

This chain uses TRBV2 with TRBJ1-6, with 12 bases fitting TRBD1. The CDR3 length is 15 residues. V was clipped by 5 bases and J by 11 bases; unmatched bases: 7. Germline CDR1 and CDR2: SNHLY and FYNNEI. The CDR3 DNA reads TGTGCCAGCAGTCAAGGGACAGGGGGCACGGCACCCCTCCACTTT. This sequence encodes CASSQGTGGTAPLHF. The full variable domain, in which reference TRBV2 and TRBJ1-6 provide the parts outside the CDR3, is EPEVTQTPSHQVTQMGQEVILRCVPISNHLYFYWYRQILGQKVEFLVSFYNNEISEKSEIFDDQFSVERPDGSNFTLKIRSTKLEDSAMYFCASSQGTGGTAPLHFGNGTRLTVT.

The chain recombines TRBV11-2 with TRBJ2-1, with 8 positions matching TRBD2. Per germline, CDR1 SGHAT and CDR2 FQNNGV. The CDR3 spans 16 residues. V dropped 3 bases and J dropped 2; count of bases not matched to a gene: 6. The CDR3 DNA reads TGTGCCAGCAGCTTCCCGGGGGGGCCCACCTACAATGAGCAGTTCTTC. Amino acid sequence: CASSFPGGPTYNEQFF. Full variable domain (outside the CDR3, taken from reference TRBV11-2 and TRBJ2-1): EAGVAQSPRYKIIEKRQSVAFWCNPISGHATLYWYQQILGQGPKLLIQFQNNGVVDDSQLPKDRFSAERLKGVDSTLKIQPAKLEDSAVYLCASSFPGGPTYNEQFFGPGTRLTVL.

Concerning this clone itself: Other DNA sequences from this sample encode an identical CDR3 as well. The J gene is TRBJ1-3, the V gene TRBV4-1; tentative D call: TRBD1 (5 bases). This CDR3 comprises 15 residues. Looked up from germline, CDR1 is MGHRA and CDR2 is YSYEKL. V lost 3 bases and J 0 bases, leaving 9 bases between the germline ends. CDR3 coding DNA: TGCGCCAGCAGCCAGAGAGACAGCTCTGGAAACACCATATATTTT. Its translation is CASSQRDSSGNTIYF.

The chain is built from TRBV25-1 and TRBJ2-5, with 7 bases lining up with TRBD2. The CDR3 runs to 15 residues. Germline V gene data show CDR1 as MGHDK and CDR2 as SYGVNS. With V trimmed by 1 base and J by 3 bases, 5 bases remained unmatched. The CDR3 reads CASSESGLRKETQYF. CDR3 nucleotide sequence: TGTGCCAGCAGTGAATCGGGACTAAGGAAAGAGACCCAGTACTTC.

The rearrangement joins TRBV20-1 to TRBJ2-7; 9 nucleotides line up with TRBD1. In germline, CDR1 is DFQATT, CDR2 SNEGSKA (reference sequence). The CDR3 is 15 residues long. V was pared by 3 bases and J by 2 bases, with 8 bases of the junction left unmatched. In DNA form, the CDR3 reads TGCAGTGCTAGTAGCGGACAGGGGTCAACCTACGAGCAGTACTTC. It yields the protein CSASSGQGSTYEQYF.

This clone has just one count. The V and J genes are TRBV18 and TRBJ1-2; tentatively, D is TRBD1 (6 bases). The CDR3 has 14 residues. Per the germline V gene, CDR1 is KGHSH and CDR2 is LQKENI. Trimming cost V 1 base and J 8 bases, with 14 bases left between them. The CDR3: CASSPLPFGGGYTF. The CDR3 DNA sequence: TGTGCCAGCTCACCACTGCCCTTTGGGGGCGGCTACACCTTC.

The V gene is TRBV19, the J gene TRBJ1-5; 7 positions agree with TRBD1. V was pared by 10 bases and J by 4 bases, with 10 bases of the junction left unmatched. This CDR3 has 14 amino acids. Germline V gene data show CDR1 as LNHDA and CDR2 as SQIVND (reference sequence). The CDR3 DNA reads TGTGCCACCTCACCGGGACAGAAGAATCAGCCCCAGCATTTT. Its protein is CATSPGQKNQPQHF.

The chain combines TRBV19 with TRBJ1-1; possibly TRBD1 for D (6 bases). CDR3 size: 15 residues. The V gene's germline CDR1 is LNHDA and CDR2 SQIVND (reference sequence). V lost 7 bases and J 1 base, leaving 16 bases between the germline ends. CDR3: CASNPAGETNTEAFF. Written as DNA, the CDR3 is TGTGCCAGTAATCCGGCAGGGGAGACGAACACTGAAGCTTTCTTT. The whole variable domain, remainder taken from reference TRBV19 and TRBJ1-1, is DGGITQSPKYLFRKEGQNVTLSCEQNLNHDAMYWYRQDPGQGLRLIYYSQIVNDFQKGDIAEGYSVSREKKESFPLTVTSAQKNPTAFYLCASNPAGETNTEAFFGQGTRLTVV.

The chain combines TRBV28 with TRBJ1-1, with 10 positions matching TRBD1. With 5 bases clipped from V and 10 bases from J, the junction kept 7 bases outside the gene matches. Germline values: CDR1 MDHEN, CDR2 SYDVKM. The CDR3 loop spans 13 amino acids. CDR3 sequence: CASSRGQGIVAFF. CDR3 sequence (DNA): TGTGCCAGCAGTCGGGGACAGGGGATTGTAGCTTTCTTT.

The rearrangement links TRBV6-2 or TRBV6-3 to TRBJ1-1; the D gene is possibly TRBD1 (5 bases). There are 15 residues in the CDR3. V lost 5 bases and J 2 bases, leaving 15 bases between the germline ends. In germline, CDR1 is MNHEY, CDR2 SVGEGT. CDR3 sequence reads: CASSPMSGGNTEAFF. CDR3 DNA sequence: TGTGCCAGCAGTCCCATGTCGGGGGGTAACACTGAAGCTTTCTTT.

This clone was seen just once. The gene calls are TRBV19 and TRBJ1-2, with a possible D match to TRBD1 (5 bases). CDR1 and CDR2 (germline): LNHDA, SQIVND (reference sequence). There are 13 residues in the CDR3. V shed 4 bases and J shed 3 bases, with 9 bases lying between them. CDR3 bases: TGTGCCAGTAGTAGGGGGGACCACTATGGCTACACCTTC. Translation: CASSRGDHYGYTF.

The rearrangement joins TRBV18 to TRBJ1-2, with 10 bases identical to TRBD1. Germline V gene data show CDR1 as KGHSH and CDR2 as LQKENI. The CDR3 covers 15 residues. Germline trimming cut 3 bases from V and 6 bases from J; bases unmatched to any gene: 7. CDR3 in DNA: TGTGCCAGCTCACCTAGGGACAGGGGTTGGCATGGCTACACCTTC. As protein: CASSPRDRGWHGYTF.

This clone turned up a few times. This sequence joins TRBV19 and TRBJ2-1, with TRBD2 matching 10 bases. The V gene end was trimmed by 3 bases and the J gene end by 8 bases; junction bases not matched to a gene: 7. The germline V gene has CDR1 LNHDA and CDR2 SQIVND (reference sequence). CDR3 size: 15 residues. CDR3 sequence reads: CASSISGGFGDEQFF. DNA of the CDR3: TGTGCCAGTAGTATTAGCGGGGGGTTTGGGGATGAGCAGTTCTTC.

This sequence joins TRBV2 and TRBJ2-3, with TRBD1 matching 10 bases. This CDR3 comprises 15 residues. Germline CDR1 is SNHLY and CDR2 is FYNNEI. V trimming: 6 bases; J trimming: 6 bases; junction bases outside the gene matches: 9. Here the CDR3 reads CASRLRDRGRDTQYF. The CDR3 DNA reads TGTGCCAGCAGGCTCCGGGACAGGGGACGGGATACGCAGTATTTT.

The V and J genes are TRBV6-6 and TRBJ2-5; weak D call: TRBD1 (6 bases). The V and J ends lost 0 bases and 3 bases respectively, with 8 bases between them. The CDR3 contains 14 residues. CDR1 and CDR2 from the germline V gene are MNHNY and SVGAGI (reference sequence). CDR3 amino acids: CASSYSQGKETQYF. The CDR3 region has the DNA TGTGCCAGCAGTTACTCACAGGGTAAAGAGACCCAGTACTTC.

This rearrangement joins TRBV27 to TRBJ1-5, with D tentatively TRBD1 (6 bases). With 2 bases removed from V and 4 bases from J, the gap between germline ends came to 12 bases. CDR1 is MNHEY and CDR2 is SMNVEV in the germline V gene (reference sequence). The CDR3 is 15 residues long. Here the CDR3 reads CASSLLGTPNQPQHF. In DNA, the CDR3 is TGTGCCAGCAGTTTACTAGGGACACCTAATCAGCCCCAGCATTTT.

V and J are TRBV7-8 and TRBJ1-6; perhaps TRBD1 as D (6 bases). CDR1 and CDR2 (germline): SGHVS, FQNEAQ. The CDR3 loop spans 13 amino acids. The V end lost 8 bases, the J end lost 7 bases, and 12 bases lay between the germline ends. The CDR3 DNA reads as TGTGCCAGCGCCGGGACACGGAATTCACCCCTCCACTTT. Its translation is CASAGTRNSPLHF.

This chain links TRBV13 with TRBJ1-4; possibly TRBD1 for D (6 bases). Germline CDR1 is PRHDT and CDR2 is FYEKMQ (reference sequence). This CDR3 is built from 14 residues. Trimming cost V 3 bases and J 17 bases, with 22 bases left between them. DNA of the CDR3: TGTGCCAGCAGCTTGGAACGACAGGCTTCAAGGATTTTTTTT. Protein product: CASSLERQASRIFF.

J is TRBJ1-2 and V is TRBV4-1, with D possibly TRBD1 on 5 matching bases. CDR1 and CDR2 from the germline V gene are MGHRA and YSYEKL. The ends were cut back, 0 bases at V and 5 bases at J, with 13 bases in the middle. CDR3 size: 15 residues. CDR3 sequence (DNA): TGCGCCAGCAGCCAAGAACGGTACAGGAATTATGGCTACACCTTC. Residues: CASSQERYRNYGYTF.